This T cell receptor beta chain is drawn from a study of control samples from healthy donors and cancer patients. Sequencing used immunoSEQ multiplex PCR; TCRdb keeps in-frame clones, though not all of them. The sample has fewer than 110,000 clones, around 89% seen once; the top ten hold under 10%. This TCR derives from a man aged 25-45 years in good health. The sample taken for sequencing was blood.

The CDR3 DNA follows: TGCGCCAGCAGCCAAGGATTCCACACCGGGGAGCTGTTTTTT. This sequence encodes CASSQGFHTGELFF. The rearrangement uses TRBV5-1 and TRBJ2-2; the D is unclear. The CDR3 loop spans 14 amino acids. CDR1 and CDR2 (germline): SGHRS, YFSETQ. V gave up 4 bases and J gave up 3 bases, with 10 bases separating them.